This T cell receptor beta chain was identified in a study of beta chain bispecific antibodies for T cell cancers. Unique molecular identifier barcodes measured each clonotype's abundance. TCRdb fed the 5' RACE reads into MiXCR, producing one record per CDR3 protein. Seen here are some 20,000 distinct CDR3 sequences, about 2% observed once, and the top ten hold 4.5% to 6.5%. Blood mononuclear cells were expanded for 3 days using either OKT3 anti-CD3 antibody or CD3/CD28 beads. Normal T cells cocultured with Jurkat cells and anti-TRBV12 bispecific. IL-2 (100 IU/ml) and IL-7 (roughly 5 ng/ml) supported the T cell cultures. General study findings and limits: In these mixed samples, most targeted TRBV reads derived from the leukemia cell line. After anti-TRBV12 rather than anti-CD19 exposure, TRBV12-3 made up roughly 99% less of total TRBV signal.

V lost 6 bases to trimming and J lost 9 bases, with 12 bases between them. CDR1 and CDR2 from the germline V gene are LGHDT and YNNKEL (reference sequence). This CDR3 has 12 residues. This clonotype has at least ten counts. Its antigen is currently unknown. The receptor was derived from a human donor in good health. Some clones in this sample may be carry-over from other donors' samples. The sample was healthy donor T cells cultured with leukemia cells, taken from a culture containing a bispecific antibody targeting TCR Vbeta12. The rearrangement links TRBV3-1 to TRBJ2-1; tentatively, D is TRBD1 (6 bases). CDR3: CASSPQGIEQFF. Written as DNA, the CDR3 is TGTGCCAGCAGTCCTCAGGGGATTGAGCAGTTCTTC.